One sample yielded the 27 T cell receptor beta chains listed below, sequenced in a study of blood T cells in healthy people across ages (dated by TCRdb to 2013 to 2016). The library was produced with 5' RACE. This sample was sequenced with an Illumina HiSeq 2500. A second PCR of roughly 7 to 12 cycles was run with a J-beta primer mix and a sample-barcoded 5' primer. TCRdb applied fastp at Q25 and MiXCR to the public reads, then kept only in-frame beta chains. Each CDR3 protein gets just one entry, which takes the most common genes and DNA from the rows behind it. The sample profile shows 890,000 or so distinct CDR3 sequences; less than 80% of them were found once. Jointly, the top ten make up 25% to 35% of the sample. Sequences were obtained from blood. These receptors came from a man aged 25-40 years in good health.

The V and J genes are TRBV9 and TRBJ2-2; D is ambiguous. The germline V gene encodes CDR1 SGDLS and CDR2 YYNGEE. V was pared by 7 bases and J by 3 bases, with 13 bases between. The CDR3 loop spans 14 amino acids. CDR3 sequence: CASRPNFDTGELFF. DNA for the CDR3: TGTGCCAGCCGCCCGAACTTCGACACCGGGGAGCTGTTTTTT.

The chain uses TRBV7-2 and TRBJ1-1, with a possible D match to TRBD1 (6 bases). This CDR3 spans 17 amino acids. Germline V CDR1 and CDR2: SGHTA, FQGNSA. Trimming shortened V by 4 bases and J by 1 base, and 19 bases separated the two germline ends. CDR3 residues: CASSYQATGQANTEAFF. The CDR3 coding sequence is TGTGCCAGCAGCTACCAAGCGACGGGACAAGCGAACACTGAAGCTTTCTTT. The full variable domain, in which reference TRBV7-2 and TRBJ1-1 provide the parts outside the CDR3, is GAGVSQSPSNKVTEKGKDVELRCDPISGHTALYWYRQSLGQGLEFLIYFQGNSAPDKSGLPSDRFSAERTGGSVSTLTIQRTQQEDSAVYLCASSYQATGQANTEAFFGQGTRLTVV.

For this clonotype: At one boundary the junction diverges from the germline segment, which might be a read error. The V and J genes are TRBV25-1 and TRBJ1-5; D perhaps matches TRBD1 (6 bases). The CDR3 has 17 amino acids. Germline-derived CDR1 and CDR2 are MGHDK and SYGVNS. The CDR3: CASSDPSGTLDNRPQHF. The CDR3 nucleotides read TGTGCCAGCAGTGATCCTTCCGGGACATTAGACAATCGGCCCCAGCATTTT.

This clonotype has more than one count but fewer than ten. The V gene is TRBV12-3 or TRBV12-4, the J gene TRBJ2-5; possible D gene TRBD1, 5 bases. The CDR3 is 14 amino acids. Trimming took 2 bases from V and 7 from J, leaving 14 bases between them. CDR3 sequence: CASSLMDKTGTQYF. CDR3 DNA sequence: TGTGCCAGCAGTTTAATGGACAAAACCGGGACCCAGTACTTC.

The chain combines TRBV25-1 with TRBJ2-7, with a possible D match to TRBD2 (6 bases). This CDR3 spans 14 amino acids. CDR1 is MGHDK and CDR2 is SYGVNS in the germline V gene. Deletions cut 9 bases from V and 1 base from J, with 16 bases between. The CDR3 loop reads CASAFGGVSYEQYF. The CDR3 region has the DNA TGTGCCAGTGCTTTTGGCGGGGTATCCTACGAGCAGTACTTC.

The chain has TRBV27 and TRBJ2-1; D unresolved. The CDR3 contains 16 residues. CDR1 is MNHEY and CDR2 is SMNVEV in the germline V gene (reference sequence). Trimming pared 2 bases from V and 0 bases from J, leaving 11 bases between. The CDR3 sequence: CASSLKGTGSYNEQFF. CDR3 nucleotides: TGTGCCAGCAGTTTAAAGGGCACGGGCTCCTACAATGAGCAGTTCTTC.

About this clonotype itself: An end of the junction differs from the germline gene, which may be a read error. The chain combines TRBV4-1 with TRBJ2-1, with a weak D call TRBD2 (5 bases). The CDR3 is 14 amino acids. Looked up from germline, CDR1 is MGHRA and CDR2 is YSYEKL. In DNA form, the CDR3 reads TGCGTCAGCAGCCAAGAGGGAGCCTACAATGAGCAGTTCTTC. It translates to CVSSQEGAYNEQFF.

With regard to this clonotype: A much larger clone is a single base away; this may be a read error. The chain uses TRBV20-1 and TRBJ2-1; TRBD1 aligns across 8 bases. From germline, CDR1 is DFQATT and CDR2 SNEGSKA (reference sequence). V was clipped by 0 bases and J by 6 bases; unmatched bases: 7. The CDR3 totals 15 residues. The CDR3 region is CSAREPDRECNEQFF. For the CDR3, the DNA is TGCAGTGCTAGAGAACCGGACAGGGAATGCAATGAGCAGTTCTTC.

V is TRBV7-2 and J is TRBJ2-4; the match to TRBD2 covers 13 bases. The DNA end favors TRBJ2-7, so the J call may be wrong. The CDR3 length is 16 residues. The germline CDR1 and CDR2 sequences are SGHTA and FQGNSA. CDR3 DNA: TGTGCCAGCAGCTTAGACGGGACTAGCGGGGCCTACGAGCAGTACTTC. Residues: CASSLDGTSGAYEQYF.

V and J are TRBV9 and TRBJ2-3; 10 nucleotides match TRBD2. Germline V gene lookup returns CDR1 SGDLS and CDR2 YYNGEE. The CDR3 covers 16 residues. The trim removed 0 bases at V and 5 bases at J, leaving 6 bases unmatched. The CDR3 protein is CASSVELAGLEDTQYF. The CDR3 DNA sequence: TGTGCCAGCAGCGTAGAACTAGCGGGGCTCGAAGATACGCAGTATTTT.

The chain carries TRBV10-3 and TRBJ2-7; a possible D gene is TRBD2 (6 bases). The CDR3 sequence is 16 residues long. The germline V gene encodes CDR1 ENHRY and CDR2 SYGVKD. Deletions cut 2 bases from V and 1 base from J, with 15 bases between. The CDR3 DNA follows: TGTGCCATCAGTGAGGACTTTCCGGGACTGTCCTACGAGCAGTACTTC. Its protein product is CAISEDFPGLSYEQYF.

The gene calls are TRBV6-1 and TRBJ2-1, with 7 bases identical to TRBD1. CDR1 and CDR2 (germline): MNHNS, SASEGT. The CDR3 loop spans 14 amino acids. J was trimmed by 2 bases and V by 5 bases; bases with no gene match: 3. The CDR3 here is CASSPGQTYNEQFF. The DNA of the CDR3 is TGTGCCAGCAGTCCGGGACAGACCTACAATGAGCAGTTCTTC.

The rearrangement uses TRBV4-3 and TRBJ2-1, with D tentatively TRBD2 (7 bases). Trimming shortened V by 0 bases and J by 7 bases, and 28 bases separated the two germline ends. CDR1 LGHNA and CDR2 YSLEER come from the germline V gene. The CDR3 contains 20 residues. In nucleotides, the CDR3 is TGCGCCAGCAGCCAAGAGGGGGGCAGGGTGCCCGGGGGGATGAGGAATGAGCAGTTCTTC. As protein: CASSQEGGRVPGGMRNEQFF.

There are a few counts of this clonotype. The gene calls are TRBV27 and TRBJ2-1; TRBD2 is a possible D gene (7 bases). The CDR3 sequence is 14 residues long. Trimming left V 6 bases short and J 6 bases short, with 15 bases between. Germline lookup yields CDR1 MNHEY and CDR2 SMNVEV (reference sequence). The CDR3 nucleotides read TGTGCCAGCAGCCCGAGGGGAGGGGGCAATGAGCAGTTCTTC. Translation: CASSPRGGGNEQFF.

The chain combines TRBV25-1 with TRBJ2-5; no definite D call. The CDR3 is made up of 13 amino acids. V was cut by 3 bases and J by 5 bases, with 10 bases left in between. From germline, CDR1 is MGHDK and CDR2 SYGVNS. In DNA form, the CDR3 reads TGTGCCAGCAGTGAGTTTGGGGTGGAGACCCAGTACTTC. It yields the protein CASSEFGVETQYF.

The chain links TRBV7-2 to TRBJ2-1; perhaps TRBD2 as D (5 bases). Between the trimmed V and J ends, which lost 5 bases and 3 bases, there was a span of 11 bases. The CDR3 consists of 14 residues. The germline CDR1 and CDR2 sequences are SGHTA and FQGNSA. CDR3 coding DNA: TGTGCCAGCAGCCGCGACTATTACTACAATGAGCAGTTCTTC. Amino acid sequence: CASSRDYYYNEQFF. The full variable domain, its missing parts supplied by reference TRBV7-2 and TRBJ2-1, is GAGVSQSPSNKVTEKGKDVELRCDPISGHTALYWYRQSLGQGLEFLIYFQGNSAPDKSGLPSDRFSAERTGGSVSTLTIQRTQQEDSAVYLCASSRDYYYNEQFFGPGTRLTVL.

The J gene is TRBJ1-1, the V gene TRBV14; no reliable D call. Trimming shortened V by 1 base and J by 4 bases, and 10 bases separated the two germline ends. This CDR3 has 14 residues. CDR1 and CDR2 (germline): SGHDN, FVKESK. Written as DNA, the CDR3 is TGTGCCAGCAGCCAAGGAGGCATAGGCACTGAAGCTTTCTTT. Encoded protein: CASSQGGIGTEAFF.

The sample holds a few counts of this clonotype. The genes are TRBV5-1 and TRBJ1-6; D remains unclear. With 0 bases removed from V and 10 bases from J, the gap between germline ends came to 8 bases. Germline V gives CDR1 SGHRS, CDR2 YFSETQ. The CDR3 runs to 13 residues. The CDR3 DNA reads TGCGCCAGCAGCTTGGCCGGGGTATCACCCCTCCACTTT. The encoded protein is CASSLAGVSPLHF.

V is TRBV6-2 or TRBV6-3 and J is TRBJ2-6; D is possibly TRBD1 or TRBD2 (5 bases each). In germline, CDR1 is MNHEY, CDR2 SVGEGT. With 5 bases removed from V and 0 bases from J, the gap between germline ends came to 11 bases. The CDR3 length is 16 residues. CDR3 bases: TGTGCCAGCAGTACCCAGGGACCCTCTGGGGCCAACGTCCTGACTTTC. Translating gives CASSTQGPSGANVLTF.

This clonotype turned up a few times. The chain couples TRBV2 to TRBJ2-7; 10 bases agree with TRBD2. V shed 5 bases and J 3 bases; nucleotides not matched to a gene: 4. CDR3 length equals 14 residues. CDR1 is SNHLY and CDR2 is FYNNEI in the germline V gene. As DNA, the CDR3 is TGTGCCAGCAGTTTCGGGACTAGCGTCTACGAGCAGTACTTC. This encodes CASSFGTSVYEQYF.

The V and J genes are TRBV7-3 and TRBJ2-1; TRBD1 might be the D (5 bases). Looked up from germline, CDR1 is SGHTA and CDR2 is FQGTGA. Trimming cost V 1 base and J 2 bases, with 12 bases left between them. CDR3 size: 16 residues. The CDR3 sequence: CASSLMRREAYNEQFF. In nucleotides, the CDR3 is TGTGCCAGCAGCTTAATGCGCAGGGAAGCCTACAATGAGCAGTTCTTC.

The V gene is TRBV11-3, the J gene TRBJ2-2; possible D gene TRBD1, 6 bases. The V gene lost 8 bases and the J gene lost 7 bases, with 17 bases spanning the gap. Germline CDR1 SGHNT, CDR2 YENEEA. This CDR3 contains 14 residues. The CDR3 loop is CASGLTGSNGELFF. DNA for the CDR3: TGTGCCAGCGGACTGACAGGCTCTAACGGGGAGCTGTTTTTT.

The chain carries TRBV12-3 or TRBV12-4 and TRBJ2-3; unclear D gene. The V end was cut by 4 bases, the J end by 6 bases, with 8 bases between. The CDR3 is made up of 12 amino acids. CDR3 residues: CASSSESDTQYF. CDR3 sequence (DNA): TGTGCCAGCAGTTCGGAATCTGATACGCAGTATTTT.

A single count supports this clonotype. The chain joins TRBV4-3 to TRBJ2-1, with TRBD2 matching 10 bases. The CDR3 is made up of 20 amino acids. The V gene's germline CDR1 is LGHNA and CDR2 YSLEER. V dropped 0 bases and J dropped 0; count of bases not matched to a gene: 11. The CDR3 bases are TGCGCCAGCAGCCAAGATATTACTAGCGGGGCCTTAAGCTCCTACAATGAGCAGTTCTTC. Protein sequence: CASSQDITSGALSSYNEQFF.

The V call is TRBV5-1, the J call TRBJ2-7, with 12 bases that match TRBD1. This CDR3 is 16 amino acids long. Looked up from germline, CDR1 is SGHRS and CDR2 is YFSETQ. With V trimmed by 3 bases and J by 5 bases, 9 bases remained unmatched. CDR3 in amino acids: CASSWVVGTGGHEQYF. CDR3 sequence (DNA): TGCGCCAGCAGCTGGGTCGTCGGGACAGGGGGCCACGAGCAGTACTTC. Full variable domain (rest looked up from reference TRBV5-1 and TRBJ2-7): KAGVTQTPRYLIKTRGQQVTLSCSPISGHRSVSWYQQTPGQGLQFLFEYFSETQRNKGNFPGRFSGRQFSNSRSEMNVSTLELGDSALYLCASSWVVGTGGHEQYFGPGTRLTVT.

CDR3 DNA sequence: TGCAGTGCTAAAAACATTTGGGGACTCGCCCAAGAGACCCAGTACTTC. It is translated as CSAKNIWGLAQETQYF. The J gene is TRBJ2-5, the V gene TRBV20-1; perhaps TRBD2 as D (6 bases). Germline V gives CDR1 DFQATT, CDR2 SNEGSKA (reference sequence). Trimming took off 4 bases at V and 1 base at J, with 19 bases between the two ends. The CDR3 runs to 16 residues.

The V gene is TRBV6-5, the J gene TRBJ1-4, with 7 bases aligning to TRBD1. This CDR3 has 14 residues. CDR1 and CDR2 from the germline V gene are MNHEY and SVGAGI. Losses at the gene ends were 11 bases for V and 2 bases for J; bases not matched to a gene: 8. Here the CDR3 reads CAVKGADTNEKLFF. CDR3 sequence (DNA): TGTGCCGTTAAGGGGGCAGATACTAATGAAAAACTGTTTTTT.